These T cell receptor beta chains were read from a single sample in a study of cytomegalovirus exposure and HLA in healthy donors. TCRdb keeps only in-frame clones here, not all; method: immunoSEQ multiplex PCR. The sample lists fewer than 100,000 clones, about 79% occurring once. What was sequenced was PBMCs. These TCRs come from a female donor in good health and CMV-seronegative. Both conserved end residues are part of each CDR3. A D gene is named only where the DNA matches it firmly. Clone size is given for some rows only: seen once, a few or many times, or a class if the clone is expanded.

j_gene,d_gene,v_gene,abundance,CDR3aa,CDR3nt
TRBJ2-7,NA,TRBV28,NA,CASSPSPEAAYEQYF,TGTGCCAGCAGCCCGTCCCCTGAGGCCGCGTACGAGCAGTACTTC
TRBJ2-3,TRBD2,TRBV10-3,NA,CAISAGTSGTDTQYF,TGTGCCATCAGTGCCGGGACTAGCGGCACAGATACGCAGTATTTT
TRBJ1-1,NA,TRBV6-1,few,CASSEFGGGTEAFF,TGTGCCAGCAGTGAATTCGGGGGGGGCACTGAAGCTTTCTTT
TRBJ2-3,NA,TRBV5-6,NA,CASSLDRTHTDTQYF,TGTGCCAGCAGCTTGGACAGGACACACACAGATACGCAGTATTTT
TRBJ1-1,TRBD1,TRBV29-1,once,CSVTRQGMNTEAFF,TGCAGCGTTACAAGACAGGGTATGAACACTGAAGCTTTCTTT
TRBJ2-7,NA,TRBV7-7,NA,CASSLGVKGYEQYF,TGTGCTAGCAGCTTAGGGGTCAAGGGGTACGAGCAGTACTTC
TRBJ2-1,TRBD2,TRBV18,NA,CASSLEGRGSSYNEQFF,TGTGCCAGCTCACTCGAGGGGCGGGGGAGCTCCTACAATGAGCAGTTCTTC
TRBJ1-2,NA,TRBV19,NA,CASSPKRQAGGYTF,TGTGCCAGTAGTCCAAAACGACAGGCAGGGGGCTACACCTTC
TRBJ2-1,TRBD2,TRBV5-1,few,CASSGSGGYNEQFF,TGCGCCAGCAGCGGTAGCGGGGGATACAATGAGCAGTTCTTC
TRBJ2-7,TRBD1,TRBV10-3,NA,CAISEAGTGGYEQYF,TGTGCCATCAGTGAAGCCGGGACAGGGGGCTACGAGCAGTACTTC
TRBJ1-5,NA,TRBV7-9,NA,CASSSGTWVGDQPQHF,TGTGCCAGCAGCTCCGGGACATGGGTTGGGGATCAGCCCCAGCATTTT
TRBJ2-4,TRBD2,TRBV9,NA,CASSGGRGGVHIQYF,TGTGCCAGCAGCGGGGGTCGGGGAGGGGTGCACATTCAGTACTTC
TRBJ1-3,TRBD1,TRBV9,NA,CASSVSGGSAGNTIYF,TGTGCCAGCAGCGTATCAGGGGGCTCTGCTGGAAACACCATATATTTT
TRBJ1-5,NA,TRBV27,NA,CASSFRGALQPQHF,TGTGCCAGCAGTTTTCGGGGGGCCCTTCAGCCCCAGCATTTT
TRBJ2-1,TRBD2,TRBV19,NA,CASSQTSGDYNEQFF,TGTGCCAGTAGTCAGACTAGCGGGGACTACAATGAGCAGTTCTTC
TRBJ2-1,NA,TRBV5-1,NA,CASSLAVGAGNEQFF,TGCGCCAGCAGCTTGGCAGTGGGGGCGGGCAATGAGCAGTTCTTC
TRBJ2-2,NA,TRBV6-4,few,CASSEASTGELFF,TGTGCCAGCAGTGAGGCTAGCACCGGGGAGCTGTTTTTT
TRBJ1-5,TRBD1,TRBV28,NA,CASSIGQGESQPQHF,TGTGCCAGCAGTATAGGACAGGGCGAGAGCCAGCCCCAGCATTTT
TRBJ1-2,NA,TRBV14,once,CASSQGLEYGYTF,TGTGCCAGCAGCCAAGGTTTGGAGTATGGCTACACCTTC
TRBJ2-5,TRBD2,TRBV7-9,NA,CASSLTSVQETQYF,TGTGCCAGCAGCTTGACTAGCGTTCAAGAGACCCAGTACTTC
TRBJ1-1,NA,TRBV6-5,once,CASSPRSELNTEAFF,TGTGCCAGCAGTCCACGGAGCGAATTGAACACTGAAGCTTTCTTT
TRBJ1-4,TRBD1,TRBV4-3,few,CASSQDRLGGPNEKLFF,TGCGCCAGCAGCCAAGATAGGTTAGGGGGCCCTAATGAAAAACTGTTTTTT
TRBJ1-2,TRBD1,TRBV4-2,NA,CASSPLGQGWRVPDGYTF,TGTGCCAGCAGCCCCCTGGGACAGGGATGGCGCGTGCCGGATGGCTACACCTTC
TRBJ1-3,NA,TRBV19,NA,CASSNRDVPGENTIYF,TGTGCCAGTAGTAATAGGGACGTGCCGGGAGAGAACACCATATATTTT
TRBJ1-1,NA,TRBV6-5,few,CASTKGPQGTEAFF,TGTGCCAGCACCAAGGGTCCCCAGGGGACTGAAGCTTTCTTT
TRBJ2-5,TRBD2,TRBV10-2,NA,CASSPGLAGGETQYF,TGCGCCAGCAGTCCTGGACTAGCGGGAGGAGAGACCCAGTACTTC
TRBJ2-7,TRBD2,TRBV5-4,NA,CASSYKREKRFEQYF,TGTGCCAGCAGCTACAAGCGGGAGAAACGGTTCGAGCAGTACTTC
TRBJ1-1,TRBD1,TRBV7-9,NA,CASSEQIGTENTEAFF,TGTGCCAGCAGCGAGCAAATTGGGACAGAGAACACTGAAGCTTTCTTT
TRBJ2-1,TRBD2,TRBV7-2,NA,CASRPRLAGVNEQFF,TGTGCCAGCAGACCCCGGCTAGCGGGAGTTAATGAGCAGTTCTTC
TRBJ2-3,TRBD2,TRBV28,NA,CASSSRGSGGLDTQYF,TGTGCCAGCAGTTCCCGGGGTAGCGGGGGGTTAGATACGCAGTATTTT
TRBJ2-3,NA,TRBV5-1,NA,CASSSLGGETDTQYF,TGCGCCAGCAGCTCCCTAGGGGGGGAGACAGATACGCAGTATTTT
TRBJ2-7,TRBD1,TRBV6-6,NA,CASSFGTGTYEQYF,TGTGCCAGCAGCTTCGGGACAGGGACCTACGAGCAGTACTTC